Sequencing of this TCR beta chain was carried out in a study of molecular identifiers for immune sequencing clone quantification. Findings of the study overall: Clonotypes surpassing 20 RNA copies contained over 97% of effector molecules, versus under 1% in naive cells.

V lost 6 bases, J lost 4 bases, and 9 bases stayed unmatched. Germline lookup yields CDR1 MNHEY and CDR2 SMNVEV (reference sequence). The CDR3 consists of 16 residues. TCRdb redid the calling of the PCR reads with MiXCR, one entry per CDR3 protein. This sample has some 96,000 distinct CDR3 sequences, with roughly 26% found just once. This clonotype was detected a few times. The target antigen is unknown. The clonotype comes from a human donor in good health. Some libraries in this study had Jurkat cell RNA spiked in. J is TRBJ2-1 and V is TRBV27, with 10 bases fitting TRBD2. The sequencing sample was made of naive CD8+ T cells from blood, with Jurkat cell RNA spiked in. Documented subset: FACS-sorted CD8+CD4-CCR7+CD45RA+ naive T cells. The CDR3 DNA is TGTGCCAGCAGACCAGTAGCGGGAGGACTATACAATGAGCAGTTCTTC. It yields the protein CASRPVAGGLYNEQFF.